This TCR beta chain comes out of a study of T cell repertoires in cytomegalovirus infection. Overall study context: Recently identified HLA-C-restricted and well-studied HLA-B-restricted CMV epitopes were used. Whole-study findings and limits: Clonotypes of TCR beta that were HLA-C-restricted and CMV-specific dominated the ex vivo response.

A single record per CDR3 protein comes from TCRdb applying MiXCR to the reads. The sample contains hundreds of thousands of distinct CDR3 sequences, around 32% of which appear only once. This clonotype has only a few counts. Its cognate antigen is unknown. Source: cultured PBMCs, taken from culture after CMV antigen stimulation. The receptor's source is a human donor in good health (CMV status not recorded). Some clones in this sample may be carry-over from other donors' samples.

The CDR3 DNA follows: TGTGCCAGCAGCTTGAACTCCGGCCAGGAATCGGAGCAGTACTTC. This sequence encodes CASSLNSGQESEQYF. The rearrangement links TRBV7-9 to TRBJ2-7, with no clear D. Trimming removed 3 bases at V and 7 bases at J, with 19 bases between. Looked up from germline, CDR1 is SEHNR and CDR2 is FQNEAQ (reference sequence). CDR3 length: 15 residues. The complete variable domain, with remaining parts taken from reference TRBV7-9 and TRBJ2-7, reads DTGVSQNPRHKITKRGQNVTFRCDPISEHNRLYWYRQTLGQGPEFLTYFQNEAQLEKSRLLSDRFSAERPKGSFSTLEIQRTEQGDSAMYLCASSLNSGQESEQYFGPGTRLTVT.